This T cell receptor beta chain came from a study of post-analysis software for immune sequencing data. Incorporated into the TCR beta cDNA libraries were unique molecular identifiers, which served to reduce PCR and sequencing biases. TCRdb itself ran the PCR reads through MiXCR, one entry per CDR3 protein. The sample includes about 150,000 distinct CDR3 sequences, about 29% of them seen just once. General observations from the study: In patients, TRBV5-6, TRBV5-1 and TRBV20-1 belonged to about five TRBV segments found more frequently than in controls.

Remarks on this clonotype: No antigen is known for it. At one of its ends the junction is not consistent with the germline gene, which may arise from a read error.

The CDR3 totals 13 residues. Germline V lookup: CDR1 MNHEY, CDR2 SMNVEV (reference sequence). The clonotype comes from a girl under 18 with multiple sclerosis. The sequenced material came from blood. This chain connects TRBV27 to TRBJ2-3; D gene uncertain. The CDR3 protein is CAGSPFNTDTQYF. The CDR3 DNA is TGTGCCGGCAGTCCATTCAACACAGATACGCAGTATTTT.